This T cell receptor beta chain was captured in a study of beta chain features in type 1 diabetes. Study context: Examination covered around 110 million sorted cells spanning all samples.

Sequencing targeted expressed TCRB transcripts, as all isolated RNA had been reverse transcribed. Each sample of naive, central memory or regulatory T cells had, on average, about 3.57 million reads. The method was immunoSEQ multiplex PCR; TCRdb's version includes in-frame clones alone and lacks a portion of them. The table has 300,000 to 350,000 clones, around 9% seen once. The study's findings and limits: Researchers report that Type 1 diabetes patients had moderately but significantly shorter TCRB CDR3s across all four CD4+ subsets. Resolution of whether HLA type affects TCRB rearrangement was not achieved here.

This clone came up a few times. The antigen remains unidentified. Trimming took 5 bases from V and 0 from J, leaving 11 bases between them. Germline V lookup: CDR1 SEHNR, CDR2 FQNEAQ (reference sequence). This CDR3 has 16 amino acids. A CD45RO/CCR7/CD25/CD127/CD95/CD27 panel sorted naive, central memory, regulatory and stem cell-like memory CD4+ cells. This clonotype was obtained from a man aged 25-40 years with type 1 diabetes. The chain joins TRBV7-9 to TRBJ2-6; D not certain. Sequencing was carried out using central memory CD4+ T cells from blood. The CDR3 region is CASSEAAFSGANVLTF. DNA of the CDR3: TGTGCCAGCAGCGAGGCAGCCTTCTCTGGGGCCAACGTCCTGACTTTC.